The 30 T cell receptor beta chains reported below all come from one sample, sequenced in a study of cytomegalovirus exposure and HLA in healthy donors (dated by TCRdb to the late 2010s). Library preparation used the immunoSEQ multiplex PCR assay. TCRdb took over this immuneACCESS table, retaining in-frame rearrangements with V and J assigned. Such tables are incomplete; in checked studies, under half of the missing clones stem from an unresolved V gene, and the remainder is unexplained. The sample records over 200,000 clones, about 90% of which are singletons. The ten largest account for 0.35% to 0.45% of the sample. The sequencing input was PBMCs. The receptors come from a woman in her late teens or twenties in good health and CMV-seronegative.

V gene TRBV5-5 combines with J gene TRBJ2-1; D may be TRBD2 (5 bases). V gave up 1 base and J gave up 0 bases, with 8 bases separating them. The germline V gene encodes CDR1 SGHKS and CDR2 YYEKEE (reference sequence). The CDR3 has 15 amino acids. The chain's CDR3 is CASSLRESSYNEQFF. The CDR3 DNA follows: TGTGCCAGCAGCTTGAGGGAGAGCTCCTACAATGAGCAGTTCTTC.

This clone was counted only a few times. The J gene is TRBJ1-2, the V gene TRBV2, with no clear D. With 0 bases removed from V and 4 bases from J, the gap between germline ends came to 3 bases. Germline V gene data show CDR1 as SNHLY and CDR2 as FYNNEI. The CDR3 is 12 residues long. This CDR3 reads CASSEASYGYTF. In DNA, the CDR3 is TGTGCCAGCAGTGAAGCGAGCTATGGCTACACCTTC. Combining the CDR3 with reference TRBV2 and TRBJ1-2 gives the whole variable domain EPEVTQTPSHQVTQMGQEVILRCVPISNHLYFYWYRQILGQKVEFLVSFYNNEISEKSEIFDDQFSVERPDGSNFTLKIRSTKLEDSAMYFCASSEASYGYTFGSGTRLTVV.

The rearrangement joins TRBV27 to TRBJ1-3; the D is unclear. CDR1 and CDR2 from the germline V gene are MNHEY and SMNVEV (reference sequence). The CDR3 spans 16 residues. Trimming removed 0 bases from V and 3 bases from J, with 12 bases in between. The DNA for the CDR3 is TGTGCCAGCAGTTTATCGCTAGGGAGGAGTGGAAACACCATATATTTT. Protein product: CASSLSLGRSGNTIYF.

The rearrangement links TRBV5-1 to TRBJ2-3, with 8 bases matching TRBD2. The CDR3 has 16 residues. Trimming at V came to 3 bases and at J to 1 base, leaving 7 bases not matched to a gene. Germline V lookup: CDR1 SGHRS, CDR2 YFSETQ. The CDR3 is CASSYLPGLGTDTQYF. The CDR3 DNA sequence: TGCGCCAGCAGCTACCTCCCGGGACTAGGCACAGATACGCAGTATTTT. Drawing the rest from reference TRBV5-1 and TRBJ2-3, the complete variable domain is KAGVTQTPRYLIKTRGQQVTLSCSPISGHRSVSWYQQTPGQGLQFLFEYFSETQRNKGNFPGRFSGRQFSNSRSEMNVSTLELGDSALYLCASSYLPGLGTDTQYFGPGTRLTVL.

This chain connects TRBV9 to TRBJ2-1; 10 bases line up with TRBD1. The CDR3 consists of 14 residues. J was trimmed by 6 bases and V by 0 bases; bases with no gene match: 0. Germline values: CDR1 SGDLS, CDR2 YYNGEE. The CDR3, as DNA: TGTGCCAGCAGCGTAGGGACAGGGGGCAATGAGCAGTTCTTC. Translation gives CASSVGTGGNEQFF.

This clone was observed once. The chain employs TRBV21-1 and TRBJ2-7; the table calls TRBD2, which could not be checked here. TRBV21-1 is a recognized pseudogene. The CDR3 is 15 residues long. CDR3 nucleotides: TGTGCCAGCAGTCCTCCGGCTAGCGTATCCCACGAGCAGTACGTC. This encodes CASSPPASVSHEQYV.

The chain combines TRBV5-1 with TRBJ1-1, with 8 positions matching TRBD1. CDR1 is SGHRS, CDR2 YFSETQ, per germline. Unmatched junction bases numbered 6, after V lost 4 bases and J lost 1 base. CDR3 length: 15 amino acids. DNA for the CDR3: TGCGCCAGCAGCCAGTTGACAGGGGAGAACACTGAAGCTTTCTTT. This encodes CASSQLTGENTEAFF.

The chain uses TRBV7-9 and TRBJ2-2; D is undetermined. Trimming pared 0 bases from V and 2 bases from J, leaving 7 bases between. Germline lookup yields CDR1 SEHNR and CDR2 FQNEAQ (reference sequence). The CDR3 extends over 15 amino acids. The CDR3 region is CASSLAQLNTGELFF. CDR3 sequence (DNA): TGTGCCAGCAGCTTAGCACAGCTAAACACCGGGGAGCTGTTTTTT.

The rearrangement joins TRBV6-5 to TRBJ1-1; D gene unclear. V was trimmed by 0 bases and J by 7 bases, leaving 15 bases between them. The germline V gene has CDR1 MNHEY and CDR2 SVGAGI. The CDR3 is made up of 15 amino acids. CDR3 in DNA: TGTGCCAGCAGTTACTCAGTCGTGCAAAGCTTTGAAGCTTTCTTT. It translates to CASSYSVVQSFEAFF.

This clone was seen only once. The rearrangement links TRBV21-1 to TRBJ1-5; the table's D call, TRBD1, has no DNA check behind it. TRBV21-1 is reported as a pseudogene. This CDR3 has 15 residues. In DNA form, the CDR3 reads TGTGCCAGCAGCCTGGTAGGGGCCAGCAATCAGCCCCAGCATTTT. Its protein is CASSLVGASNQPQHF.

CDR3: CASSYTTGNIQYF. DNA for the CDR3: TGTGCCAGCAGTTACACCACAGGGAACATTCAGTACTTC. V usage is TRBV6-6 and J usage is TRBJ2-4; D perhaps matches TRBD1 (6 bases). The CDR3 extends over 13 amino acids. With 2 bases removed from V and 7 bases from J, the gap between germline ends came to 9 bases. CDR1 MNHNY and CDR2 SVGAGI come from the germline V gene (reference sequence).

This clone appeared once. This chain connects TRBV29-1 to TRBJ2-3; a weak D match, TRBD1 (6 bases). The V and J ends lost 6 bases and 2 bases respectively, with 12 bases between them. CDR1 SQVTM and CDR2 ANQGSEA come from the germline V gene. There are 13 residues in the CDR3. CDR3 residues: CSVDRYDTDTQYF. The CDR3, as DNA: TGCAGCGTCGACAGGTATGACACAGATACGCAGTATTTT.

The genes are TRBV27 and TRBJ1-3, with 9 bases identical to TRBD1. V lost 5 bases and J lost 4; bases outside the gene matches: 6. CDR1 and CDR2 (germline): MNHEY, SMNVEV (reference sequence). This CDR3 contains 15 residues. The CDR3 is CASSPGTGPGNTIYF. The CDR3 nucleotides read TGTGCCAGCAGTCCCGGGACAGGGCCCGGAAACACCATATATTTT.

The genes are TRBV19 and TRBJ1-5, with 7 bases matching TRBD1. V was clipped by 10 bases and J by 4 bases; unmatched bases: 7. The length of the CDR3 is 13 residues. Germline V gene data show CDR1 as LNHDA and CDR2 as SQIVND (reference sequence). The CDR3 DNA reads TGTGCCACCACTACCAGGGGGAATCAGCCCCAGCATTTT. Its protein product is CATTTRGNQPQHF. The variable domain in full, with the rest retrieved from reference TRBV19 and TRBJ1-5, is DGGITQSPKYLFRKEGQNVTLSCEQNLNHDAMYWYRQDPGQGLRLIYYSQIVNDFQKGDIAEGYSVSREKKESFPLTVTSAQKNPTAFYLCATTTRGNQPQHFGDGTRLSIL.

V gene TRBV7-6 combines with J gene TRBJ1-1; no clear D gene. Germline CDR1 SGHVS, CDR2 FNYEAQ. Trimming removed 5 bases from V and 7 bases from J, with 14 bases in between. The length of the CDR3 is 13 residues. CDR3 in DNA: TGTGCCAGCAGCCCAAGCCAGGCGGGTGAAGCTTTCTTT. Translated, it gives CASSPSQAGEAFF.

The J gene is TRBJ1-6, the V gene TRBV19; D unresolved. V shed 4 bases and J shed 3 bases, with 16 bases lying between them. CDR3 length: 17 residues. From germline, CDR1 is LNHDA and CDR2 SQIVND (reference sequence). In DNA, the CDR3 is TGTGCCAGTAGTACACCCCGGGAGAGGGACTATAATTCACCCCTCCACTTT. Its translation: CASSTPRERDYNSPLHF. Supplemented by reference TRBV19 and TRBJ1-6, the full variable domain reads DGGITQSPKYLFRKEGQNVTLSCEQNLNHDAMYWYRQDPGQGLRLIYYSQIVNDFQKGDIAEGYSVSREKKESFPLTVTSAQKNPTAFYLCASSTPRERDYNSPLHFGNGTRLTVT.

The rearrangement uses TRBV28 and TRBJ1-3; no definite D call. The germline gives CDR1 MDHEN, CDR2 SYDVKM. V was cut by 6 bases and J by 0 bases, with 12 bases left in between. The CDR3 runs to 15 residues. The CDR3 DNA follows: TGTGCCAGCAGACCCACTAGCCACTCTGGAAACACCATATATTTT. Translated: CASRPTSHSGNTIYF.

The chain joins TRBV10-3 to TRBJ1-2; 8 bases align to TRBD1. Germline V CDR1 and CDR2: ENHRY, SYGVKD. V shed 6 bases and J 6 bases; nucleotides not matched to a gene: 3. This CDR3 contains 12 residues. CDR3 nucleotides: TGTGCCATCAGACTGGACAGGGATGGCTACACCTTC. Protein: CAIRLDRDGYTF.

The chain carries TRBV10-1 and TRBJ2-7, with D perhaps TRBD1 (7 bases). Trimming pared 3 bases from V and 5 bases from J, leaving 14 bases between. Germline loops: CDR1 WNHNN, CDR2 SYGVQD (reference sequence). The CDR3 totals 14 residues. The CDR3: CASSDGQGGHEQYF. DNA for the CDR3: TGCGCCAGCAGTGATGGCCAGGGGGGCCACGAGCAGTACTTC.

The genes are TRBV5-4 and TRBJ2-5, with D hard to call. Germline CDR1 SGHNT, CDR2 YYREEE (reference sequence). The CDR3 runs to 13 residues. Trimming removed 5 bases from V and 3 bases from J, with 11 bases in between. The CDR3 bases are TGTGCCAGCAGGGTGAGAGGAAAAGAGACCCAGTACTTC. Protein: CASRVRGKETQYF.

The rearrangement joins TRBV28 to TRBJ1-3; D call uncertain. The CDR3 contains 15 residues. Trimming took off 8 bases at V and 2 bases at J, with 16 bases between the two ends. From germline, CDR1 is MDHEN and CDR2 SYDVKM. CDR3: CASGQAGVTGNTIYF. The DNA for the CDR3 is TGTGCCAGCGGTCAAGCCGGGGTTACTGGAAACACCATATATTTT.

Concerning this clone itself: Other DNA sequences of this sample code for an identical CDR3. The chain couples TRBV6-1 to TRBJ1-2, with D possibly matching TRBD1 (5 bases). The CDR3 spans 14 residues. Germline CDR1 is MNHNS and CDR2 is SASEGT. V was trimmed by 0 bases and J by 4 bases, leaving 9 bases between them. The CDR3 DNA reads as TGTGCCAGCAGTGAAGCGCGGGGGGGCTATGGCTACACCTTC. This encodes CASSEARGGYGYTF.

The gene calls are TRBV4-1 and TRBJ2-7, with a weak D call TRBD1 (5 bases). Per germline, CDR1 MGHRA and CDR2 YSYEKL. The CDR3 covers 15 residues. Trimming cost V 0 bases and J 5 bases, with 14 bases left between them. The CDR3 region is CASSQDSRTSHEQYF. CDR3 coding DNA: TGCGCCAGCAGCCAAGATTCCAGGACAAGCCACGAGCAGTACTTC.

The gene calls are TRBV19 and TRBJ1-2; D is undetermined. The ends were cut back, 5 bases at V and 3 bases at J, with 10 bases in the middle. Germline values: CDR1 LNHDA, CDR2 SQIVND (reference sequence). This CDR3 is 13 amino acids long. The CDR3 region is CASSEDRDYGYTF. CDR3 DNA: TGTGCCAGTAGTGAGGATCGTGACTATGGCTACACCTTC.

V is TRBV4-1 and J is TRBJ2-2; D is ambiguous. Germline CDR1 MGHRA, CDR2 YSYEKL. V was shortened by 2 bases and J by 6 bases, with 7 bases between the two germline ends. The CDR3 covers 13 residues. CDR3 bases: TGCGCCAGCAGCCAAAGCGTCGCCGGGGAGCTGTTTTTT. This sequence encodes CASSQSVAGELFF.

The sample holds one count of this clone. The genes are TRBV9 and TRBJ1-3, with D uncertain. The V and J ends lost 1 base and 0 bases respectively, with 8 bases between them. The germline gives CDR1 SGDLS, CDR2 YYNGEE. This CDR3 comprises 15 residues. The DNA for the CDR3 is TGTGCCAGCAGCGTAAGCGGGAGCTCTGGAAACACCATATATTTT. It specifies CASSVSGSSGNTIYF.

V and J are TRBV28 and TRBJ1-2, with 10 bases fitting TRBD1. The germline CDR1 and CDR2 sequences are MDHEN and SYDVKM. The CDR3 runs 14 residues. V gave up 6 bases and J gave up 4 bases; unmatched junction bases: 5. In nucleotides, the CDR3 is TGTGCCAGCAGGTGGACAGGGGGTTTCTATGGCTACACCTTC. It specifies CASRWTGGFYGYTF.

In this sample, this clone turned up once. The chain joins TRBV7-8 to TRBJ2-7; 7 nucleotides agree with TRBD1. V shed 5 bases, J shed 3 bases, and the junction held 10 bases outside the gene matches. CDR1 is SGHVS and CDR2 is FQNEAQ in the germline V gene. CDR3 length equals 15 residues. The CDR3 DNA sequence: TGTGCCAGCAGCGCCCCAGACAGGGCGCGCTACGAGCAGTACTTC. Residues: CASSAPDRARYEQYF. The full variable domain, its missing parts supplied by reference TRBV7-8 and TRBJ2-7, is GAGVSQSPRYKVAKRGQDVALRCDPISGHVSLFWYQQALGQGPEFLTYFQNEAQLDKSGLPSDRFFAERPEGSVSTLKIQRTQQEDSAVYLCASSAPDRARYEQYFGPGTRLTVT.

The CDR3 here is CASSRLPTTGNTIYF. The CDR3 DNA sequence: TGTGCCAGCAGCCGACTCCCCACGACTGGAAACACCATATATTTT. The chain combines TRBV14 with TRBJ1-3; D not resolved. The CDR3 spans 15 residues. The germline gives CDR1 SGHDN, CDR2 FVKESK. V was clipped by 4 bases and J by 2 bases, with 12 bases between them.

The chain has TRBV6-1 and TRBJ2-3; 8 nucleotides line up with TRBD1. CDR1 is MNHNS and CDR2 is SASEGT in the germline V gene. This CDR3 comprises 15 residues. J was trimmed by 0 bases and V by 9 bases; bases with no gene match: 8. CDR3 sequence: CASRQGPISTDTQYF. The CDR3 DNA follows: TGTGCCAGTCGACAGGGGCCTATTAGCACAGATACGCAGTATTTT.